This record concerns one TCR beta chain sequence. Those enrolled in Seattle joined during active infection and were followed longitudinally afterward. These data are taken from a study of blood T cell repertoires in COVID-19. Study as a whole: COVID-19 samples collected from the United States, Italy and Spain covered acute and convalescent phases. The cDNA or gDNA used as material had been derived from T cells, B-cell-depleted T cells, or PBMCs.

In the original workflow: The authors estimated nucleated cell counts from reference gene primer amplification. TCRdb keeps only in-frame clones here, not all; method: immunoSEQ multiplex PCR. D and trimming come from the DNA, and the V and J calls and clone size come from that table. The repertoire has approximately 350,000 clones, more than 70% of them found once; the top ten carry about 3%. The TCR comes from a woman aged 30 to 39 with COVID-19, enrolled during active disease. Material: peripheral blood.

The CDR3 region has the DNA TGTGCCAGCAGACAAACTAGCGCCAGTCCCGGGGAGCTGTTTTTT. Protein: CASRQTSASPGELFF. V gene TRBV9 combines with J gene TRBJ2-2; 7 nucleotides align to TRBD2. Germline CDR1 reads SGDLS; CDR2 reads YYNGEE. This CDR3 spans 15 amino acids. The V gene end was trimmed by 5 bases and the J gene end by 6 bases; junction bases not matched to a gene: 10.